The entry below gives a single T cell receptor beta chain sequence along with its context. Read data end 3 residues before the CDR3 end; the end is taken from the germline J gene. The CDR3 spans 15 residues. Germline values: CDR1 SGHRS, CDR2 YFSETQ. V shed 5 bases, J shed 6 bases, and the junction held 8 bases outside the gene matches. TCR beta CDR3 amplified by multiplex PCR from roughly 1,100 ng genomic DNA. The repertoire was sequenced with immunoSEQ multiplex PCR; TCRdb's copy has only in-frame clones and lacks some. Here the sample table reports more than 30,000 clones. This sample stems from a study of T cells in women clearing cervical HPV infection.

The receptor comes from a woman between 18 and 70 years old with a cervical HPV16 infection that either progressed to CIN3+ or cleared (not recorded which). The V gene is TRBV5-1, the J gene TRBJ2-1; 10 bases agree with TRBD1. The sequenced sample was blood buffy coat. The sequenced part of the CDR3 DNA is TGCGCCAGCAGGCTGGGGTGGACAGGGGGCAATGAG. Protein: CASRLGWTGGNE. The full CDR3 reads CASRLGWTGGNEQFF.